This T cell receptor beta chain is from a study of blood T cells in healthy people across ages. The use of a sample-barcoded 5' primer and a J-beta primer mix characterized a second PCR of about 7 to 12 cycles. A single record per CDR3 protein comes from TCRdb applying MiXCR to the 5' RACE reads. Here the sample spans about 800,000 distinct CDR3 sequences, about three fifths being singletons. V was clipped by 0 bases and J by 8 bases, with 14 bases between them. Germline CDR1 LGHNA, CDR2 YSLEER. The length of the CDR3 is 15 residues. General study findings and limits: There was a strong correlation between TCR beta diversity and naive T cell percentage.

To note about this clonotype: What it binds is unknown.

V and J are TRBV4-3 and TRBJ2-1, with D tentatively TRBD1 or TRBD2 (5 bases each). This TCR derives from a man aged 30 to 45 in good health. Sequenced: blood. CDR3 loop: CASSQDYPRGDEQFF. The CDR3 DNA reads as TGCGCCAGCAGCCAAGACTACCCACGGGGCGATGAGCAGTTCTTC.